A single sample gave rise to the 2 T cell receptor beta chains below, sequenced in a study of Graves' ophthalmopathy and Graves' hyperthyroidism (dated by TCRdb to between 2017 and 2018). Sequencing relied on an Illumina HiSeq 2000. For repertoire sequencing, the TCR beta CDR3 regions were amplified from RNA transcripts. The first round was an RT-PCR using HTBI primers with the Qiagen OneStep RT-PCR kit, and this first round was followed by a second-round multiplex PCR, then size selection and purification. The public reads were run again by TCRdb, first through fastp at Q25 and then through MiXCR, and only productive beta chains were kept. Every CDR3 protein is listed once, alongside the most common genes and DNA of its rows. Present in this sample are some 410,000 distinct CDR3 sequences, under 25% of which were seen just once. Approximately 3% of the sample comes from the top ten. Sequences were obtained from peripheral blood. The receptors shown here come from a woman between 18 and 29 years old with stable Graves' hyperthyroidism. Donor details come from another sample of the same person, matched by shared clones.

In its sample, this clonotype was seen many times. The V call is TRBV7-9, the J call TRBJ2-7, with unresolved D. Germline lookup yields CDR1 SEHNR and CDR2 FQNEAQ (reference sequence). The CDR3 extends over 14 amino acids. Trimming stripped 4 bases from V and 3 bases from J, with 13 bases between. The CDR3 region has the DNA TGTGCCAGCAGCTCCCCTTCGCGAGGCTACGAGCAGTACTTC. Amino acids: CASSSPSRGYEQYF.

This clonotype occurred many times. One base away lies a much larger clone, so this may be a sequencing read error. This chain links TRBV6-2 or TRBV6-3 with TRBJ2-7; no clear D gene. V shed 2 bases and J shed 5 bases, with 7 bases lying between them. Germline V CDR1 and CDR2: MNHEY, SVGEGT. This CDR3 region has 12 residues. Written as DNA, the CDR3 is TGTGCCAGCAGTTACAGAGCCCACGAGCAGTACTTC. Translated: CASSYRAHEQYF.